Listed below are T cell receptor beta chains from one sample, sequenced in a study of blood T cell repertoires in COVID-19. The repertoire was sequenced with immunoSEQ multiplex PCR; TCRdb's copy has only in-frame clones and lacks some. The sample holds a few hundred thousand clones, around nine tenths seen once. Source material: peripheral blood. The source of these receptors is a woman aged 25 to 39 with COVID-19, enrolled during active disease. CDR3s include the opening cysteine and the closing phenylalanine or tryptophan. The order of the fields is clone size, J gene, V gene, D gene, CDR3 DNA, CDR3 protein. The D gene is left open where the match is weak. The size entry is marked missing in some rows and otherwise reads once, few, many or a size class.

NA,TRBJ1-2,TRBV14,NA,TGTGCCAGCAGCCAAGTAATGGGGCAGAAAGACTATGGCTACACCTTC,CASSQVMGQKDYGYTF
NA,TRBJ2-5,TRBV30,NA,TGTGCCTGGAGTGTAACGGGGGGCCCCCAGTACTTC,CAWSVTGGPQYF
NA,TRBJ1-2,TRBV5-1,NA,TGCGCCAGCAGCGCGGATCACTTTTATGGCTACACCTTC,CASSADHFYGYTF
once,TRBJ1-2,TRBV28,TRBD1,TGTGCCAGCAGTTCGGGACAGGGTCTTAATCCGGGGGGCTACACCTTC,CASSSGQGLNPGGYTF
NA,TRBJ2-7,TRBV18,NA,TGTGCCAGCTCTGATAACTTTGGCTACGAGCAGTACTTC,CASSDNFGYEQYF
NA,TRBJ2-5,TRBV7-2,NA,TGTGCCAGCAGCTCGGGGTGGCAAGAGACCCAGTACTTC,CASSSGWQETQYF
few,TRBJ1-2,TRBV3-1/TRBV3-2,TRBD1,TGTGCCAGCAGCCAAGATCCAGGGGGTGGCTACACCTTC,CASSQDPGGGYTF
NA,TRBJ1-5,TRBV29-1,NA,TGCAGCGTTGGTTATAGCAATCAGCCCCAGCATTTT,CSVGYSNQPQHF
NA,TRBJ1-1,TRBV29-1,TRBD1,TGCAGCGTTGAAGCGGACAGGGTAACTTTCTTT,CSVEADRVTFF
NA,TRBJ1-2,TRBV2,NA,TGTGCCAGCAATGCAGGGGATGGCTACACCTTC,CASNAGDGYTF
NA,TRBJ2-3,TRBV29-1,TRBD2,TGCAGCGTTGAACGGGGGGGCAGAGGTACGCAGTATTTT,CSVERGGRGTQYF
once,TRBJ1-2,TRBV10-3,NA,TGTGCCATCAGTGAAAAGGGGGTAGGCTACACCTTC,CAISEKGVGYTF
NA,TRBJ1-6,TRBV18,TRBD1,TGTGCCAGCTCACCTAGACAGGGAGAGGGGAATTCACCCCTCCACTTT,CASSPRQGEGNSPLHF
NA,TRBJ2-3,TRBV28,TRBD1,TGTGCCAGCAGTTTGCGGACAGGAGGAGATACGCAGTATTTT,CASSLRTGGDTQYF
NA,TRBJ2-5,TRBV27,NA,TGTGCCAGCAGTTTATTCGGTCCTGCGAGGGCCCAGTACTTC,CASSLFGPARAQYF
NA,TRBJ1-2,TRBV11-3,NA,TGTGCCAGCAGCTTAACGCCAGAATATGGCTACACCTTC,CASSLTPEYGYTF
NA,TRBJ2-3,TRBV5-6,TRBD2,TGTGCCAGCAGTATGGATAGCGGGGACAGCACAGATACGCAGTATTTT,CASSMDSGDSTDTQYF
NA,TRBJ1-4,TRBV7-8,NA,TGTGCCAGCAGCTTAGAATGGGACACAAGGGGAAAACTGTTTTTT,CASSLEWDTRGKLFF